These T cell receptor beta chains were read from a single sample in a study of cytomegalovirus exposure and HLA in healthy donors. Clones were read by immunoSEQ multiplex PCR, and TCRdb kept only the in-frame ones, dropping some. This table has more than 100,000 clones, about 71% appearing once. The specimen sequenced was PBMCs. The receptor source for this set is a woman in her fifties or sixties in good health and CMV-seronegative. Both conserved end residues are trimmed from each CDR3.

CDR3 length: 10; J gene: TRBJ1-4; V gene: TRBV10-2; CDR3 protein: ASNAGNEKLF
CDR3 length: 11; J gene: TRBJ1-2; V gene: TRBV5-1; CDR3 protein: ASTRGPPGGYT
CDR3 length: 10; J gene: TRBJ1-1; V gene: TRBV5-6; CDR3 protein: ASSPGTEEAF
CDR3 length: 13; J gene: TRBJ1-4; V gene: TRBV5-1; CDR3 protein: ASRQGQGVDEKLF
CDR3 length: 14; J gene: TRBJ1-1; V gene: TRBV25-1; CDR3 protein: ASSKGGMSSATEAF
CDR3 length: 12; J gene: TRBJ2-1; V gene: TRBV7-8; CDR3 protein: ASSFQAGEGEQF
CDR3 length: 11; J gene: TRBJ2-2; V gene: TRBV29-1; CDR3 protein: SAKTGNDGELF
CDR3 length: 11; J gene: TRBJ2-5; V gene: TRBV6-5; CDR3 protein: ASSPGGAETQY
CDR3 length: 13; J gene: TRBJ2-3; V gene: TRBV30; CDR3 protein: AWSSPGQVAFTQY
CDR3 length: 12; J gene: TRBJ1-4; V gene: TRBV2; CDR3 protein: ASRNRVNNEKLF
CDR3 length: 13; J gene: TRBJ1-2; V gene: TRBV5-6; CDR3 protein: ASSLRGGIKGGYT
CDR3 length: 13; J gene: TRBJ1-2; V gene: TRBV13; CDR3 protein: ASSLATGLLGGYT
CDR3 length: 11; J gene: TRBJ2-1; V gene: TRBV5-1; CDR3 protein: ASSLAGGREQF
CDR3 length: 13; J gene: TRBJ2-1; V gene: TRBV27; CDR3 protein: ASGGEGHTYNEQF
CDR3 length: 13; J gene: TRBJ2-1; V gene: TRBV6-5; CDR3 protein: ASMGAGLGNNEQF
CDR3 length: 13; J gene: TRBJ2-3; V gene: TRBV14; CDR3 protein: ASSQLALSTDTQY
CDR3 length: 11; J gene: TRBJ1-2; V gene: TRBV5-6; CDR3 protein: ASSEGTALGYT
CDR3 length: 12; J gene: TRBJ1-1; V gene: TRBV5-4; CDR3 protein: ASSAPSLGGEAF
CDR3 length: 13; J gene: TRBJ2-7; V gene: TRBV4-2; CDR3 protein: ASSLMTSQAYERY
CDR3 length: 17; J gene: TRBJ2-3; V gene: TRBV4-2; CDR3 protein: ASSRGNTGLAGYTDTQY
CDR3 length: 12; J gene: NA; V gene: TRBV29-1; CDR3 protein: SVAAGSPSYEQY
CDR3 length: 14; J gene: NA; V gene: TRBV15; CDR3 protein: ATSRGTGSYLGEQY
CDR3 length: 15; J gene: TRBJ2-4; V gene: TRBV7-9; CDR3 protein: ASSRGALAVAKNIQY
CDR3 length: 10; J gene: TRBJ2-1; V gene: TRBV11-2; CDR3 protein: ASTPGGGLQF
CDR3 length: 12; J gene: TRBJ2-7; V gene: TRBV2; CDR3 protein: ASSKSGGRYEQY
CDR3 length: 15; J gene: TRBJ2-7; V gene: TRBV4-1; CDR3 protein: ASSQGVSGTLLYEQY
CDR3 length: 12; J gene: TRBJ2-7; V gene: TRBV11-2; CDR3 protein: ASSLGNRGSEQY
CDR3 length: 14; J gene: TRBJ2-2; V gene: TRBV19; CDR3 protein: ASSLQQGPVTGELF
CDR3 length: 12; J gene: TRBJ2-7; V gene: TRBV10-2; CDR3 protein: ASSESSQVHEQY
CDR3 length: 13; J gene: TRBJ2-7; V gene: TRBV4-3; CDR3 protein: ASSQDWTGVGEQY
CDR3 length: 14; J gene: TRBJ2-3; V gene: TRBV10-2; CDR3 protein: ASTPLDGGGIDTQY
CDR3 length: 10; J gene: TRBJ2-1; V gene: TRBV6-6; CDR3 protein: ASSPGQEEQF
CDR3 length: 13; J gene: TRBJ2-7; V gene: TRBV5-1; CDR3 protein: ASSTSTRQGSEQY
CDR3 length: 12; J gene: TRBJ2-5; V gene: TRBV6-1; CDR3 protein: ASSLTSGQETQY
CDR3 length: 13; J gene: TRBJ1-2; V gene: TRBV2; CDR3 protein: ASNRGGQGADGYT
CDR3 length: 12; J gene: TRBJ2-5; V gene: TRBV14; CDR3 protein: ASSAQTSGETQY
CDR3 length: 11; J gene: TRBJ1-1; V gene: TRBV7-9; CDR3 protein: ASSSSTAFEAF
CDR3 length: 15; J gene: NA; V gene: TRBV5-1; CDR3 protein: AGNGRGPHYSSYEQY
CDR3 length: 13; J gene: TRBJ1-2; V gene: TRBV25-1; CDR3 protein: GQGRFLDDYYGYT
CDR3 length: 13; J gene: TRBJ2-2; V gene: TRBV18; CDR3 protein: ASSPNSVDTGELF
CDR3 length: 12; J gene: TRBJ2-1; V gene: TRBV11-2; CDR3 protein: ASSPGLVINEQF
CDR3 length: 13; J gene: TRBJ1-1; V gene: TRBV10-3; CDR3 protein: AISESTPSNTEAF
CDR3 length: 13; J gene: TRBJ2-3; V gene: TRBV7-6; CDR3 protein: ASSFSRAQGDTQY
CDR3 length: 13; J gene: TRBJ2-7; V gene: TRBV4-1; CDR3 protein: ASSPPGQGAYEQY
CDR3 length: 13; J gene: TRBJ2-1; V gene: TRBV11-2; CDR3 protein: ASSLSGYSYNEQF